This entry concerns a single T cell receptor (beta chain). The antigen is undetermined. The sample is drawn from a study of response to subunit inactivated influenza vaccine. Study results and limitations: It was the authors' suggestion that each seasonal influenza vaccination recruits few new T cells.

Each CDR3 protein gets one entry after TCRdb re-called the RT-PCR reads with MiXCR. Among about 500,000 distinct CDR3 sequences listed, 13% were seen once. Germline assignment: CDR1 DFQATT and CDR2 SNEGSKA (reference sequence). CDR3 length: 17 residues. V was pared by 0 bases and J by 5 bases, with 10 bases of the junction left unmatched. Sequences were derived from PBMCs from blood, sampled roughly 46 days after vaccination. The TCR was taken from a middle-aged man who received an inactivated influenza vaccine. The genes are TRBV20-1 and TRBJ2-1; 10 positions agree with TRBD2. CDR3 bases: TGCAGTGCTAGAGATAACTGGCGTAGCGGGAGGAACAATGAGCAGTTCTTC. Translation gives CSARDNWRSGRNNEQFF.